This is a list of T cell receptor beta chains from one sample in a study of control samples from healthy donors and cancer patients. Clones were sequenced by immunoSEQ multiplex PCR, and TCRdb holds only the in-frame ones, with some missing. The sample comprises around 120,000 clones, approximately 91% of which are singletons, and approximately 7.8% rests with the top ten. The sequenced material came from blood. Receptors originate from a woman aged 18-35 years in good health. Both conserved end residues are trimmed from each CDR3. Fields, in order: V gene, CDR3 length, J gene, D gene, CDR3 protein. A D gene is named only where the DNA matches it firmly.

>TRBV28|13|TRBJ1-5|.
ASSMHRGGNQPQH
>TRBV19|14|TRBJ2-5|.
ASSPRARRAQETQY
>TRBV6-1|11|TRBJ2-7|.
ASSEDGTYEQY
>TRBV7-3|11|TRBJ2-5|.
ASSLGLKETQY
>TRBV21-1|10|TRBJ1-5|.
ASSAWVRGPA
>TRBV7-2|13|TRBJ2-1|.
ASSLPKLPGNEQF
>TRBV2|15|TRBJ2-3|TRBD2
ASSPGTSGRMTDTQY
>TRBV6-2/TRBV6-3|14|TRBJ1-1|.
ASSSSREPLNTEAF
>TRBV7-8|13|TRBJ1-3|.
ASSLVFSAGNTIY
>TRBV4-3|15|TRBJ1-6|.
ASSQDHPSSYNSPLH
>TRBV21-1|14|TRBJ1-1|.
ASSKVGSLGNTEAF
>TRBV5-1|14|TRBJ2-5|TRBD1
ASSFTDRGRGETQY
>TRBV28|14|TRBJ1-2|TRBD1
ASSPGTGGRLGGYT
>TRBV5-1|13|TRBJ1-4|.
ASSVSKGTNEKLF
>TRBV7-2|11|TRBJ1-3|TRBD1
ASSLETGGSIY
>TRBV30|11|TRBJ2-5|.
ACTKGPRETQY
>TRBV4-3|12|TRBJ1-2|.
ASSQQTGSYGYT
>TRBV5-1|9|TRBJ1-3|.
ASSYGATIY
>TRBV27|10|TRBJ1-6|.
ASSSNGSPLH
>TRBV6-2/TRBV6-3|13|TRBJ2-1|TRBD2
ASSPPGLPTNEQF
>TRBV4-2|15|TRBJ2-7|TRBD2
ASSQKTSGGTSYEQY
>TRBV2|15|TRBJ1-6|.
ASSGRAGASYNSPLH
>TRBV3-1/TRBV3-2|14|TRBJ2-7|TRBD2
ASSLSSGRSSYEQY
>TRBV6-5|14|TRBJ2-7|.
ASSYSGGGSSYEQY
>TRBV28|11|TRBJ2-7|.
ASRGGSFYEQY
>TRBV19|16|TRBJ1-5|TRBD1
ASTKRPSGTARYQPQH
>TRBV28|13|TRBJ1-5|TRBD1
ASSPSGGVDQPQH
>TRBV29-1|12|TRBJ1-1|TRBD1
SARRGTGGTEAF
>TRBV18|14|TRBJ1-1|.
ASSPRRSPSYTEAF
>TRBV19|11|TRBJ1-1|.
ASSMYRDTEAF
>TRBV9|13|TRBJ2-3|.
ASSVDLLAKDTQY
>TRBV4-3|14|TRBJ1-2|.
ASSGGQILRGYGYT
>TRBV5-1|12|TRBJ2-3|.
ASSLVVGLDTQY
>TRBV3-1/TRBV3-2|12|TRBJ2-7|.
ASSQDPGTREQY
>TRBV5-1|13|TRBJ2-1|.
ASSWGGNLYNEQF
>TRBV25-1|12|TRBJ2-2|TRBD1
ASSRQGVTGELF
>TRBV10-3|13|TRBJ1-1|.
AISDRGKGSTEAF